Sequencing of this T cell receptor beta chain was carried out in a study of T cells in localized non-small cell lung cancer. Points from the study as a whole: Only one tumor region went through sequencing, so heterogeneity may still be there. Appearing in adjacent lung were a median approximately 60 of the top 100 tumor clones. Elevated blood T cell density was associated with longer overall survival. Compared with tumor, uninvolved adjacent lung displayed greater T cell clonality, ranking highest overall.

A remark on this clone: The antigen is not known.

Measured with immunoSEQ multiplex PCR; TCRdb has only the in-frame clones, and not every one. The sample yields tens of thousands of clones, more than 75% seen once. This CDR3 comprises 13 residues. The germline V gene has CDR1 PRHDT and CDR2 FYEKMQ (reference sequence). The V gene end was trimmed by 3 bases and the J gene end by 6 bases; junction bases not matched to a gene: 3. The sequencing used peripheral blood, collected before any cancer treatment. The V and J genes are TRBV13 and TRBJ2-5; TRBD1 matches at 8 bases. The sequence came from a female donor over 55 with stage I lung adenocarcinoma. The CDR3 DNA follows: TGTGCCAGCAGCTTGGACAGGGCGAAGACCCAGTACTTC. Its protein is CASSLDRAKTQYF. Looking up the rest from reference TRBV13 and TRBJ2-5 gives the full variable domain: AAGVIQSPRHLIKEKRETATLKCYPIPRHDTVYWYQQGPGQDPQFLISFYEKMQSDKGSIPDRFSAQQFSDYHSELNMSSLELGDSALYFCASSLDRAKTQYFGPGTRLLVL.